Described below is a single T cell receptor (beta chain) sequence and its context. Data came from immunoSEQ multiplex PCR; TCRdb stores just in-frame clones and leaves some out. The sample includes 1,500,000 or so clones, about 96% of them seen just once. These data belong to a study of shared clonotypes between healthy human individuals. Germline CDR1 and CDR2: SGHDN and FVKESK. The CDR3 spans 15 residues. Trimming took 2 bases from V and 3 from J, leaving 10 bases between them. The J gene is TRBJ1-4, the V gene TRBV14; TRBD1 is a possible D gene (6 bases). The sequence came from a man aged 25-45 years in good health. The specimen was naive CD4+ T cells sorted from blood. Regarding subset: CD45RA+ positively selected. CDR3 in amino acids: CASSQTGFSNEKLFF. In nucleotides, the CDR3 is TGTGCCAGCAGCCAAACAGGGTTTTCTAATGAAAAACTGTTTTTT.